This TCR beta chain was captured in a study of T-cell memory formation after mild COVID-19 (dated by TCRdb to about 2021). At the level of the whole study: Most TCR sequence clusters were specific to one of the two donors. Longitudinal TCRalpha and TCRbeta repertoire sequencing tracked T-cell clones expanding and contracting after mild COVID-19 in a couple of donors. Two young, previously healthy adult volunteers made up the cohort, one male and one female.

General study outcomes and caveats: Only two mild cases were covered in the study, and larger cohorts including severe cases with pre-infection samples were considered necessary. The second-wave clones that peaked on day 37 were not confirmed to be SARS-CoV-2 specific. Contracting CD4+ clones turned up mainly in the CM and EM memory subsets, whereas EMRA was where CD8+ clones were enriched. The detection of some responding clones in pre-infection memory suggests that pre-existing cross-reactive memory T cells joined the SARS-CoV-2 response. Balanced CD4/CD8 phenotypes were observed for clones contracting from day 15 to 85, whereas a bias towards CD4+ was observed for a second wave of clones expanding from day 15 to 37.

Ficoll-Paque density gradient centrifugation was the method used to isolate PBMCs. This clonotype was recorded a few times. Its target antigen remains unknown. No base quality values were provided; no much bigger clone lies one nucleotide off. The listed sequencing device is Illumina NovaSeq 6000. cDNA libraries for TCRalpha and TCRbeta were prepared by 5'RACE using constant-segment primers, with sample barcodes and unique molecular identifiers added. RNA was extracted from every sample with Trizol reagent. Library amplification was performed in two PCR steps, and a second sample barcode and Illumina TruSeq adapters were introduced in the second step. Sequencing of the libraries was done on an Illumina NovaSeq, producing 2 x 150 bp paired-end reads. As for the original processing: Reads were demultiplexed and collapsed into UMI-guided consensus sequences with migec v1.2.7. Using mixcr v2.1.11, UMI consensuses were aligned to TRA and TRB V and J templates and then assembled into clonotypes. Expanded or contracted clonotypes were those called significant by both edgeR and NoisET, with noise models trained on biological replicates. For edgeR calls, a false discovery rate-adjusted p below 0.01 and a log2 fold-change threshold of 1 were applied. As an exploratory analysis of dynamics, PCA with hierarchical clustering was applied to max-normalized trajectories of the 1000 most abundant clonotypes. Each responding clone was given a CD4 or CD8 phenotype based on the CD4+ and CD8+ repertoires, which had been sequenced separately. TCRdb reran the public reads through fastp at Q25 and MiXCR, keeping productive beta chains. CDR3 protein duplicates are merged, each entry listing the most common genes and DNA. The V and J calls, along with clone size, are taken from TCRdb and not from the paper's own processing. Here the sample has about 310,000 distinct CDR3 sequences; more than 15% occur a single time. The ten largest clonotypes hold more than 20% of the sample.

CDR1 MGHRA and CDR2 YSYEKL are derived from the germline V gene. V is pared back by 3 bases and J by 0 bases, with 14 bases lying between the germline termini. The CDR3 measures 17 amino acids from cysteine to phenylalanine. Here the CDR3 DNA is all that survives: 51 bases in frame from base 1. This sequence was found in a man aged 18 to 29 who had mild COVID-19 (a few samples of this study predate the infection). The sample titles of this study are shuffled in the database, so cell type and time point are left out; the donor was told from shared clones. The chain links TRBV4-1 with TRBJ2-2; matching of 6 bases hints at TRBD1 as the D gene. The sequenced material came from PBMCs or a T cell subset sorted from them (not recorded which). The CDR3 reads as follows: CASSHRTAPANTGELFF. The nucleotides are TGCGCCAGCAGCCACCGGACAGCGCCAGCGAACACCGGGGAGCTGTTTTTT.